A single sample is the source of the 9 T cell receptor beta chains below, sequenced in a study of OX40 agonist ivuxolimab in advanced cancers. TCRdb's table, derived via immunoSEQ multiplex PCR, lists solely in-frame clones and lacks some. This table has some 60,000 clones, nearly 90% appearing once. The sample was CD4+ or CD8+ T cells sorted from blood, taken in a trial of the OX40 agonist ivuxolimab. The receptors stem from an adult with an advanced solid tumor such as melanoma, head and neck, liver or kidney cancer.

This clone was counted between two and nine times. CDR3 coding DNA: TGTGCCAGCAGCCCGAGACCAGGGCCGTACGAGCAGTACTTC. It translates to CASSPRPGPYEQYF. The chain combines TRBV7-3 with TRBJ2-7; D may be TRBD1 (5 bases). Trimming removed 5 bases from V and 4 bases from J, with 15 bases in between. Germline V CDR1 and CDR2: SGHTA, FQGTGA. The CDR3 is 14 amino acids.

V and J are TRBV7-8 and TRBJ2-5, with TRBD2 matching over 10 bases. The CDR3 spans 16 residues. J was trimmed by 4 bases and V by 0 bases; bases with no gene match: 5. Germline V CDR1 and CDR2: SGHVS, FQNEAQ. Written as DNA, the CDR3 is TGTGCCAGCAGCTTAGCGGCAACTAGCGGGGTAGAGACCCAGTACTTC. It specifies CASSLAATSGVETQYF. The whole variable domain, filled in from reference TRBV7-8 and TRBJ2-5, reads GAGVSQSPRYKVAKRGQDVALRCDPISGHVSLFWYQQALGQGPEFLTYFQNEAQLDKSGLPSDRFFAERPEGSVSTLKIQRTQQEDSAVYLCASSLAATSGVETQYFGPGTRLLVL.

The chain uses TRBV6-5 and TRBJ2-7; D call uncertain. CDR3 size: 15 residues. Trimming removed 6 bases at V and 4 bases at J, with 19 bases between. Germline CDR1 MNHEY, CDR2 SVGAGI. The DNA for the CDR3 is TGTGCCAGCAGGCTCCAGGACGGTGATGGGTACGAGCAGTACTTC. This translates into CASRLQDGDGYEQYF.

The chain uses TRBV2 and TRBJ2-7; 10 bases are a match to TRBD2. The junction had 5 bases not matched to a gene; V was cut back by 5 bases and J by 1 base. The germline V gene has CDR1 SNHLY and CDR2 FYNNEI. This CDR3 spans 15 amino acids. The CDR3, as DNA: TGTGCCAGCAGTAACCTAGCGGGGGTGTCCTACGAGCAGTACTTC. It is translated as CASSNLAGVSYEQYF.

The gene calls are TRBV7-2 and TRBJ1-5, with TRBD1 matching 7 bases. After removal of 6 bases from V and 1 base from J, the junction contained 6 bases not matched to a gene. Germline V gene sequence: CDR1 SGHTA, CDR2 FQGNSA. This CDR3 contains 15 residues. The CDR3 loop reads CASSPQGLSNQPQHF. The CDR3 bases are TGTGCCAGCAGTCCACAGGGGTTAAGCAATCAGCCCCAGCATTTT.

CDR3 sequence: CASSLSWVEEKLFF. CDR3 nucleotide sequence: TGCGCCAGCAGCTTGAGCTGGGTTGAAGAAAAACTGTTTTTT. This rearrangement joins TRBV5-1 to TRBJ1-4; D is unclear. Germline values: CDR1 SGHRS, CDR2 YFSETQ. CDR3 length: 14 residues. The V end lost 1 base, the J end lost 8 bases, and 12 bases lay between the germline ends.

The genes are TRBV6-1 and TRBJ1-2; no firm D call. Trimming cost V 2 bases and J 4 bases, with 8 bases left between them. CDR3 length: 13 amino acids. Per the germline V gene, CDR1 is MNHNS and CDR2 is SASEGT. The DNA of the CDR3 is TGTGCCAGCAGTGAACTTACCGGCTATGGCTACACCTTC. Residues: CASSELTGYGYTF.

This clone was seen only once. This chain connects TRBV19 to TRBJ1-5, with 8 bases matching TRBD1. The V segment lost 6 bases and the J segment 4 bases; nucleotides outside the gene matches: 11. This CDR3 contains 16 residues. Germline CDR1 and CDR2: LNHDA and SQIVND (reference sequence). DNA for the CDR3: TGTGCCAGTAGGCCCGTGGCAGGGGGCGGGAATCAGCCCCAGCATTTT. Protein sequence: CASRPVAGGGNQPQHF.

The CDR3 is CASSRRTGGGETQYF. The CDR3 coding sequence is TGTGCCAGCAGTAGGCGGACAGGGGGCGGTGAGACCCAGTACTTC. The chain uses TRBV27 and TRBJ2-5; 11 bases line up with TRBD1. V gave up 5 bases and J gave up 5 bases; unmatched junction bases: 7. This CDR3 contains 15 residues. The V gene's germline CDR1 is MNHEY and CDR2 SMNVEV (reference sequence).